This T cell receptor beta chain appears in the sequencing data of a study of early T cells in non-severe SARS-CoV-2 infection. Overall study: Sequencing of unsorted whole blood was done on bulk RNA, leaving chains unpaired. Points from the study as a whole: Reliance on VDJdb matching favored anti-spike CD8 responses; private and CD4 specificities were missed.

Unique molecular identifiers were attached to individual cDNA molecules. TCRdb passed the 5' RACE reads through MiXCR, listing each CDR3 protein once. The sample shows 50,000 to 65,000 distinct CDR3 sequences, over 10% of them seen only once. This clonotype appeared many times. Its specificity is not known. The germline CDR1 and CDR2 sequences are SGHNT and YENEEA. The ends lost 4 bases at V and 6 bases at J; junction bases unmatched: 9. The CDR3 contains 15 residues. Sequencing used whole blood. The sequence derives from an adult who was a healthcare worker with PCR-confirmed SARS-CoV-2 infection or an uninfected control (not recorded which). V is TRBV11-3 and J is TRBJ2-1, with 7 bases lining up with TRBD1. Written as DNA, the CDR3 is TGTGCCAGCAGCTCCGACAGGGAAGGGGTCAATGAGCAGTTCTTC. Amino acids: CASSSDREGVNEQFF.